A single sample gave rise to the 15 T cell receptor beta chains below, sequenced in a study of shared T cell receptors in the human thymus. TCRdb's copy holds only in-frame clones and misses some; the assay was immunoSEQ multiplex PCR. The sample shows more than 550,000 clones, 80% to 90% of them seen only once. This same sample was also part of a study on human thymus T cells.

The sample was thymocytes. The receptors here all came from a boy under three years old with a congenital heart defect.

The V call is TRBV5-6, the J call TRBJ1-5; possible D gene TRBD1, 5 bases. Germline V gives CDR1 SGHDT, CDR2 YYEEEE. The CDR3 is 13 amino acids. Trimming left V 2 bases short and J 7 bases short, with 10 bases between. Here the CDR3 reads CASSFQGTQPQHF. The CDR3 DNA sequence: TGTGCCAGCAGCTTTCAGGGCACGCAGCCCCAGCATTTT.

The chain couples TRBV5-5 to TRBJ1-3; TRBD1 aligns across 8 bases. This CDR3 region has 16 residues. With V trimmed by 0 bases and J by 4 bases, 6 bases remained unmatched. Germline V gives CDR1 SGHKS, CDR2 YYEKEE (reference sequence). In DNA, the CDR3 is TGTGCCAGCAGCTTGGGTTTGACAGGGGAGGGAAACACCATATATTTT. It codes for CASSLGLTGEGNTIYF.

This clone showed up just once. V and J are TRBV4-1 and TRBJ1-5; TRBD1 matches 9 bases. Per germline, CDR1 MGHRA and CDR2 YSYEKL. After removal of 3 bases from V and 5 bases from J, the junction contained 5 bases not matched to a gene. The CDR3 totals 15 residues. The CDR3 bases are TGCGCCAGCAGCCAGGACAGGGGTCGGGATCAGCCCCAGCATTTT. Encoded protein: CASSQDRGRDQPQHF.

The V and J genes are TRBV19 and TRBJ2-2, with D tentatively TRBD1 (5 bases). V dropped 6 bases and J dropped 0 bases, with 14 bases sitting between them. CDR3 length: 16 residues. From germline, CDR1 is LNHDA and CDR2 SQIVND (reference sequence). The CDR3 spells CASRPPGRANTGELFF. The DNA for the CDR3 is TGTGCCAGTAGACCCCCCGGCAGGGCGAACACCGGGGAGCTGTTTTTT.

The V gene is TRBV5-6, the J gene TRBJ1-5; 7 bases map to TRBD1. Germline V gene sequence: CDR1 SGHDT, CDR2 YYEEEE. The length of the CDR3 is 14 residues. The trim removed 4 bases at V and 6 bases at J, leaving 7 bases unmatched. The CDR3: CASSPGSGGQPQHF. The DNA for the CDR3 is TGTGCCAGCAGCCCCGGGTCAGGGGGTCAGCCCCAGCATTTT.

The chain joins TRBV11-2 to TRBJ2-7, with 11 bases identical to TRBD1. Germline V gene sequence: CDR1 SGHAT, CDR2 FQNNGV. This CDR3 has 15 residues. Trimming cost V 1 base and J 5 bases; bases outside gene matches: 4. The CDR3 sequence is CASSLVDRGQNEQYF. The CDR3, as DNA: TGTGCCAGCAGCTTAGTGGACAGGGGGCAGAACGAGCAGTACTTC.

J is TRBJ2-7 and V is TRBV25-1; D is unresolved. Germline CDR1 MGHDK, CDR2 SYGVNS. The CDR3 loop spans 11 amino acids. Trimming stripped 3 bases from V and 5 bases from J, with 5 bases between. CDR3 amino acids: CASSDRDEQYF. CDR3 bases: TGTGCCAGCAGTGACCGGGACGAGCAGTACTTC.

This chain uses TRBV5-1 with TRBJ1-2; 7 nucleotides match TRBD1. Trimming removed 4 bases from V and 8 bases from J; junction bases left unmatched: 5. The length of the CDR3 is 12 residues. Looked up from germline, CDR1 is SGHRS and CDR2 is YFSETQ. DNA of the CDR3: TGCGCCAGCAGCGCAGGGACAGCAGGCTACACCTTC. Its protein is CASSAGTAGYTF.

The genes are TRBV11-1 and TRBJ2-7, with 7 bases that match TRBD1. From germline, CDR1 is SGHAT and CDR2 FQDESV (reference sequence). The CDR3 runs to 15 residues. The ends lost 5 bases at V and 2 bases at J; junction bases unmatched: 9. The CDR3 DNA follows: TGTGCCAGCAGCCCGACAGGGCAAAGGACCTACGAGCAGTACTTC. This gives the protein CASSPTGQRTYEQYF.

The rearrangement links TRBV5-1 to TRBJ2-2, with D maybe TRBD2 (6 bases). CDR3 size: 14 residues. Trimming took off 4 bases at V and 7 bases at J, with 14 bases between the two ends. Germline lookup yields CDR1 SGHRS and CDR2 YFSETQ. The CDR3: CASSGGLQSGELFF. CDR3 DNA: TGCGCCAGCAGCGGGGGACTGCAAAGCGGGGAGCTGTTTTTT.

J is TRBJ2-6 and V is TRBV18, with D perhaps TRBD1 (5 bases). This CDR3 has 18 residues. Germline V lookup: CDR1 KGHSH, CDR2 LQKENI. V gave up 2 bases and J gave up 1 base, with 15 bases separating them. The CDR3 coding sequence is TGTGCCAGCTCACCATCCAGGGTAGCCCCATCTGGGGCCAACGTCCTGACTTTC. Its protein is CASSPSRVAPSGANVLTF.

The chain links TRBV5-4 to TRBJ1-5; D not certain. Germline V gives CDR1 SGHNT, CDR2 YYREEE (reference sequence). Trimming took off 4 bases at V and 4 bases at J, with 18 bases between the two ends. This CDR3 region has 16 residues. The CDR3 sequence: CASSMAAQPKNQPQHF. In DNA form, the CDR3 reads TGTGCCAGCAGCATGGCAGCGCAGCCTAAAAATCAGCCCCAGCATTTT.

This clone was seen only once. The chain recombines TRBV11-2 with TRBJ1-4, with 9 bases lining up with TRBD1. Germline V gene sequence: CDR1 SGHAT, CDR2 FQNNGV. The J segment lost 7 bases and the V segment lost 4 bases, leaving 10 bases of the junction unmatched. This CDR3 has 16 residues. For the CDR3, the DNA is TGTGCCAGCAGCTATCAGTCCGGGACAGGGCTTGAAAAACTGTTTTTT. Residues: CASSYQSGTGLEKLFF. The whole variable domain, filled in from reference TRBV11-2 and TRBJ1-4, reads EAGVAQSPRYKIIEKRQSVAFWCNPISGHATLYWYQQILGQGPKLLIQFQNNGVVDDSQLPKDRFSAERLKGVDSTLKIQPAKLEDSAVYLCASSYQSGTGLEKLFFGSGTQLSVL.

J is TRBJ1-2 and V is TRBV19; possible D gene TRBD1, 5 bases. This CDR3 has 15 amino acids. Looked up from germline, CDR1 is LNHDA and CDR2 is SQIVND (reference sequence). Trimming took off 3 bases at V and 5 bases at J, with 16 bases between the two ends. The CDR3: CASSIGGTGRYGYTF. The CDR3 DNA follows: TGTGCCAGTAGTATTGGTGGGACGGGGAGGTATGGCTACACCTTC. Together with reference TRBV19 and TRBJ1-2, the CDR3 gives the full variable domain: DGGITQSPKYLFRKEGQNVTLSCEQNLNHDAMYWYRQDPGQGLRLIYYSQIVNDFQKGDIAEGYSVSREKKESFPLTVTSAQKNPTAFYLCASSIGGTGRYGYTFGSGTRLTVV.

This sequence joins TRBV27 and TRBJ1-4; D gene ambiguous. Germline loops: CDR1 MNHEY, CDR2 SMNVEV (reference sequence). The CDR3 is made up of 17 amino acids. Deletions cut 0 bases from V and 0 bases from J, with 11 bases between. The chain's CDR3 is CASSLSGSPTTNEKLFF. For the CDR3, the DNA is TGTGCCAGCAGTTTATCGGGGAGCCCGACAACTAATGAAAAACTGTTTTTT.